These 24 T cell receptor beta chains came from one sample sequenced in a study of CD8+CD57+ T cells in acquired aplastic anemia. TCR beta VDJ and CDR3 profiles were obtained from a genomic DNA template. TCRdb used MiXCR to reprocess the reads, holding one entry per CDR3 protein. Of under 150,000 distinct CDR3 sequences in the sample, approximately 36% were seen once. In patients chosen for sequencing, flow cytometry had shown CD8+CD57+ cell expansion. What was sequenced was sorted CD4+, CD8+, or CD8+CD57+ T cells (not recorded which) from PBMCs. The receptors stem from a human donor with aplastic anemia.

J is TRBJ1-1 and V is TRBV2, with D tentatively TRBD1 (5 bases). CDR1 and CDR2 from the germline V gene are SNHLY and FYNNEI. The CDR3 is made up of 13 amino acids. V lost 6 bases and J 1 base, leaving 9 bases between the germline ends. The CDR3 is CASRADRNTEAFF. The CDR3 DNA sequence: TGTGCCAGCAGGGCAGACAGGAACACTGAAGCTTTCTTT.

This chain links TRBV9 with TRBJ2-7; D may match TRBD1 or TRBD2 (5 bases each). The CDR3 covers 13 residues. In germline, CDR1 is SGDLS, CDR2 YYNGEE. V was cut by 3 bases and J by 2 bases, with 9 bases left in between. CDR3 nucleotides: TGTGCCAGCAGCGAGGGACCAACCTACGAGCAGTACTTC. Its protein is CASSEGPTYEQYF.

V gene TRBV20-1 combines with J gene TRBJ2-7; 8 bases are a match to TRBD1. Germline V gene sequence: CDR1 DFQATT, CDR2 SNEGSKA (reference sequence). The ends lost 6 bases at V and 2 bases at J; junction bases unmatched: 6. The CDR3 has 13 amino acids. CDR3 amino acids: CSAMGQDPYEQYF. The CDR3 DNA reads TGCAGTGCAATGGGACAGGACCCCTACGAGCAGTACTTC.

The CDR3 loop reads CASSSQEGNGYTF. CDR3 DNA sequence: TGTGCCAGCAGCTCCCAAGAGGGGAATGGCTACACCTTC. J is TRBJ1-2 and V is TRBV7-8; D perhaps matches TRBD1 (5 bases). Germline V gene sequence: CDR1 SGHVS, CDR2 FQNEAQ. V was trimmed by 4 bases and J by 6 bases, leaving 12 bases between them. This CDR3 is built from 13 residues.

This chain uses TRBV10-1 with TRBJ2-7; 14 bases match TRBD2. CDR3 length: 15 residues. Losses at the gene ends were 3 bases for V and 6 bases for J; bases not matched to a gene: 4. Looked up from germline, CDR1 is WNHNN and CDR2 is SYGVQD (reference sequence). The CDR3 is CASSDRGLAGGEQYF. The CDR3 nucleotides are TGCGCCAGCAGTGACCGCGGACTAGCGGGAGGCGAGCAGTACTTC.

This clonotype has a count of ten or more. V usage is TRBV5-1 and J usage is TRBJ1-3, with D maybe TRBD1 (6 bases). Germline V gene data show CDR1 as SGHRS and CDR2 as YFSETQ. V shed 0 bases and J shed 6 bases, with 10 bases lying between them. The CDR3 sequence is 14 residues long. The CDR3 DNA is TGCGCCAGCAGCTTGGCAGGGGCGGAAAACACCATATATTTT. As protein: CASSLAGAENTIYF.

This clonotype was seen repeatedly, ten times or more. This rearrangement joins TRBV4-1 to TRBJ1-3, with D perhaps TRBD1 (6 bases). Germline V gene data show CDR1 as MGHRA and CDR2 as YSYEKL. Trimming took off 0 bases at V and 5 bases at J, with 8 bases between the two ends. The CDR3 is made up of 14 amino acids. The CDR3 DNA reads as TGCGCCAGCAGCCAAGATGACAGGCGAAACACCATATATTTT. Protein product: CASSQDDRRNTIYF.

The table lists this clonotype with many counts. The junction does not match germline at one end; this may be a read error. The rearrangement uses TRBV6-6 and TRBJ1-6; 9 bases map to TRBD1. The CDR3 spans 15 residues. CDR1 is MNHNY and CDR2 is SVGAGI in the germline V gene (reference sequence). The CDR3 DNA reads TGTGCCAGCCGTTATACAGGGGGCAGGAATTCACCCCTCCACTTT. It specifies CASRYTGGRNSPLHF.

This clonotype was picked up a small number of times. This chain joins TRBV30 and TRBJ1-3, with 11 bases lining up with TRBD1. The trim removed 0 bases at V and 4 bases at J, leaving 5 bases unmatched. Per germline, CDR1 GTSNPN and CDR2 SVGIG (reference sequence). The CDR3 is 16 residues long. CDR3 sequence reads: CAWSVLGTGGGNTIYF. The CDR3 DNA sequence: TGTGCCTGGAGTGTACTGGGGACAGGGGGAGGAAACACCATATATTTT.

This clonotype has ten or more counts. The rearrangement uses TRBV7-6 and TRBJ1-3, with D perhaps TRBD1 (5 bases). Trimming stripped 0 bases from V and 4 bases from J, with 10 bases between. CDR1 is SGHVS, CDR2 FNYEAQ, per germline. The CDR3 consists of 15 residues. CDR3 region: CASSLAGVRGNTIYF. The CDR3 DNA reads TGTGCCAGCAGCTTAGCGGGGGTTAGGGGAAACACCATATATTTT.

On this clonotype itself: A single base separates this from a much larger clone, so it may be a read error. It is likely a read error, because the conserved phenylalanine at the end of the CDR3 is missing. The chain joins TRBV3-1 to TRBJ2-2; D remains unclear. The length of the CDR3 is 13 residues. Trimming took 6 bases from V and 7 from J, leaving 12 bases between them. Germline-derived CDR1 and CDR2 are LGHDT and YNNKEL (reference sequence). The CDR3 reads CASSEALGGELFY. The CDR3, as DNA: TGTGCCAGCAGTGAAGCGTTAGGCGGGGAGCTGTTTTAT.

Note on this clonotype: A much larger clone is a single base away; this may be a read error. V usage is TRBV12-3 or TRBV12-4 and J usage is TRBJ2-2; TRBD1 aligns across 8 bases. This CDR3 contains 15 residues. The CDR3 protein is CARSPQGAGTGELFF. The CDR3 DNA reads as TGTGCCCGCAGTCCTCAGGGGGCGGGCACCGGGGAGCTGTTTTTT.

This clonotype has at least ten counts. The V and J genes are TRBV20-1 and TRBJ2-7; 12 bases align to TRBD2. The CDR3 extends over 13 amino acids. V gave up 4 bases and J gave up 5 bases; unmatched junction bases: 3. Germline V lookup: CDR1 DFQATT, CDR2 SNEGSKA (reference sequence). CDR3 sequence (DNA): TGCAGTGCTACTAGCGGGGGGGCCAACGAGCAGTACTTC. Protein: CSATSGGANEQYF.

This clonotype turned up a few times. The junction and the germline gene differ at one end; a read error may be behind it. The chain recombines TRBV10-3 with TRBJ1-1; D is unclear. This CDR3 has 14 amino acids. CDR1 is ENHRY and CDR2 is SYGVKD in the germline V gene. The CDR3 loop is CASSDKPRTAEAFF. CDR3 in DNA: TGTGCCAGCAGTGATAAGCCGAGAACGGCTGAAGCTTTCTTT.

This chain links TRBV6-1 with TRBJ2-1; D not resolved. The CDR3 has 15 residues. The germline V gene encodes CDR1 MNHNS and CDR2 SASEGT. V lost 2 bases, J lost 2 bases, and 10 bases lay in between. CDR3 DNA sequence: TGTGCCAGCAGTGAATTTGGCGGAACCTACAATGAGCAGTTCTTC. Translated, it gives CASSEFGGTYNEQFF.

This clonotype was seen repeatedly, ten times or more. V and J are TRBV6-1 and TRBJ1-2; D not resolved. V was trimmed by 4 bases and J by 1 base, leaving 19 bases between them. Germline CDR1 is MNHNS and CDR2 is SASEGT. This CDR3 has 17 amino acids. The CDR3 sequence: CASSGRQSTLINYGYTF. In DNA form, the CDR3 reads TGTGCCAGCAGTGGACGACAATCAACTTTAATTAACTATGGCTACACCTTC.

The chain employs TRBV20-1 and TRBJ2-7; 8 positions agree with TRBD2. This CDR3 comprises 14 residues. V lost 6 bases to trimming and J lost 3 bases; unmatched junction nucleotides: 10. The germline V gene has CDR1 DFQATT and CDR2 SNEGSKA (reference sequence). For the CDR3, the DNA is TGCAGTGCGCCCTCCGCGGGGGGCGGCTACGAGCAGTACTTC. It codes for CSAPSAGGGYEQYF.

V is TRBV6-2 or TRBV6-3 and J is TRBJ1-1; D ambiguous. The CDR3 has 13 residues. CDR1 MNHEY and CDR2 SVGEGT come from the germline V gene. V was pared by 10 bases and J by 0 bases, with 12 bases between. CDR3 residues: CATGISMNTEAFF. The CDR3 region has the DNA TGTGCCACCGGGATTTCTATGAACACTGAAGCTTTCTTT.

The rearrangement uses TRBV10-3 and TRBJ1-5, with a tentative D call TRBD1 (5 bases). The CDR3 is 16 residues long. From germline, CDR1 is ENHRY and CDR2 SYGVKD. V lost 0 bases, J lost 0 bases, and 9 bases lay in between. CDR3 amino acids: CAISESGLLSNQPQHF. For the CDR3, the DNA is TGTGCCATCAGTGAGTCGGGACTCCTTAGCAATCAGCCCCAGCATTTT.

With regard to this clonotype: A read error is possible here, since a much larger clone lies one base away. The chain has TRBV6-1 and TRBJ1-2; D is undetermined. Trimming left V 8 bases short and J 8 bases short, with 21 bases between. Germline V gene lookup returns CDR1 MNHNS and CDR2 SASEGT. The CDR3 sequence is 14 residues long. The CDR3, as DNA: TGTGCCAGCGGACTCGACGCCGGGTTTGGCGGCTACACCTTC. Protein product: CASGLDAGFGGYTF.

Many counts were recorded for this clonotype. The chain uses TRBV9 and TRBJ1-1; the D gene is possibly TRBD1 (5 bases). V gave up 1 base and J gave up 3 bases, with 16 bases separating them. Germline assignment: CDR1 SGDLS and CDR2 YYNGEE. The CDR3 sequence is 16 residues long. Here the CDR3 DNA reads TGTGCCAGCAGCGTAAGTGGGACGGTGGGAGACACTGAAGCTTTCTTT. This codes for CASSVSGTVGDTEAFF.

V and J are TRBV20-1 and TRBJ2-7, with 13 bases that match TRBD2. The germline gives CDR1 DFQATT, CDR2 SNEGSKA (reference sequence). The CDR3 contains 15 residues. The trim removed 5 bases at V and 5 bases at J, leaving 9 bases unmatched. For the CDR3, the DNA is TGCAGTGCTCTTCAGACTAGCGGGGGGCTGAACGAGCAGTACGTC. It translates to CSALQTSGGLNEQYV.

The CDR3 reads CASSESVGFRSPLHF. The CDR3 DNA reads TGCGCCAGCAGTGAGTCGGTGGGATTTCGGTCACCCCTCCACTTT. The gene calls are TRBV10-1 and TRBJ1-6; D ambiguous. Trimming removed 0 bases from V and 10 bases from J, with 13 bases in between. The CDR3 has 15 amino acids. The germline gives CDR1 WNHNN, CDR2 SYGVQD (reference sequence).

This clonotype was seen once. This sequence joins TRBV10-3 and TRBJ2-3; 7 bases are shared with TRBD2. Germline-derived CDR1 and CDR2 are ENHRY and SYGVKD. The trim removed 5 bases at V and 0 bases at J, leaving 2 bases unmatched. CDR3 length: 14 amino acids. The chain's CDR3 is CAISSGDSTDTQYF. In DNA, the CDR3 is TGTGCCATCAGTAGCGGGGACAGCACAGATACGCAGTATTTT.